This entry lists 26 T cell receptor beta chains sequenced from one sample in a study of vaccination and CD4 T cells after COVID-19 (dated by TCRdb to 2022 to 2024). Their antigens are not known. Preparation of the library involved PCR. The instrument was an Illumina iSeq 100. At the Johns Hopkins FTIC core, DNA from the cultured CD4+ T cells underwent TCR sequencing with the Oncomine TCR Beta short-read assay. The public reads were run again by TCRdb, first through fastp at Q25 and then through MiXCR, and only productive beta chains were kept. Duplicate CDR3 protein sequences are folded into a single record with the most common DNA and genes. A total of about 10,000 distinct CDR3 sequences appear in this sample, more than 45% of them only once. The ten most abundant clones make up 15% to 20% of the sample. The treatment or condition tag for this specimen amounts to: roughly 10-day PBMC culture with coronavirus spike peptide pools or control peptides (ViraFEST assay).

The sample taken for sequencing was CD4+ T cells from blood, cultured in vitro. The source is a human donor who had recovered from COVID-19.

The chain joins TRBV2 to TRBJ1-2; TRBD1 matches 9 bases. In germline, CDR1 is SNHLY, CDR2 FYNNEI. CDR3 length: 14 residues. Trimming took 6 bases from V and 7 from J; bases not matched to a gene: 9. The CDR3 DNA is TGTGCCAGCAGGGGGGACAGGGCGGTTGGTGGCTACACCTTC. Amino acid sequence: CASRGDRAVGGYTF.

V and J are TRBV11-3 and TRBJ2-2; possibly TRBD2 for D (5 bases). Germline values: CDR1 SGHNT, CDR2 YENEEA. The V end was cut by 5 bases, the J end by 4 bases, with 11 bases between. This CDR3 has 14 residues. The CDR3 loop is CASSTRSSTGELFF. As DNA, the CDR3 is TGTGCCAGCAGCACTAGGAGTAGCACCGGGGAGCTGTTTTTT.

J is TRBJ1-2 and V is TRBV29-1; maybe TRBD1 (6 bases). CDR3 length: 12 amino acids. Germline CDR1 is SQVTM and CDR2 is ANQGSEA. V was cut by 6 bases and J by 8 bases, with 16 bases left in between. Written as DNA, the CDR3 is TGCAGCGTCGGGGCCAGGGGTTACGGCTACACCTTC. This codes for CSVGARGYGYTF.

In its sample, this clonotype was seen a few times. The DNA of the CDR3 is TGTGCCAGCAGTGACCCAGGGACAGGGTCATATGGCTACACCTTC. Translating it yields CASSDPGTGSYGYTF. The chain carries TRBV6-1 and TRBJ1-2; 9 bases map to TRBD1. CDR3 length equals 15 residues. Germline V gene data show CDR1 as MNHNS and CDR2 as SASEGT. After removal of 3 bases from V and 5 bases from J, the junction contained 7 bases not matched to a gene.

By sample fraction, this clonotype is medium-sized. The V gene is TRBV6-1, the J gene TRBJ2-3; unclear D gene. The germline V and J ends were trimmed by 2 bases and 6 bases, with 12 bases remaining between them. This CDR3 has 14 amino acids. CDR1 is MNHNS and CDR2 is SASEGT in the germline V gene. The CDR3 here is CASSEPRQADTQYF. CDR3 bases: TGTGCCAGCAGTGAACCAAGGCAGGCGGATACGCAGTATTTT.

This clonotype was observed once. This chain uses TRBV20-1 with TRBJ2-7; TRBD2 is a possible D gene (5 bases). The germline CDR1 and CDR2 sequences are DFQATT and SNEGSKA (reference sequence). The V and J ends lost 6 bases and 5 bases respectively, with 11 bases between them. The CDR3 is 11 amino acids. The CDR3, as DNA: TGCAGTGCAATACTAGGCCACGAGCAGTACTTC. Amino acids: CSAILGHEQYF.

The CDR3 protein is CATSGSRTGEAFF. The CDR3 coding sequence is TGTGCCACCAGCGGCAGTCGGACAGGGGAAGCTTTCTTT. This chain joins TRBV15 and TRBJ1-1; 8 nucleotides line up with TRBD1. The CDR3 runs 13 residues. J gave up 8 bases and V 5 bases, and 7 bases lay outside the gene matches. From germline, CDR1 is LNHNV and CDR2 YYDKDF (reference sequence). Together with reference TRBV15 and TRBJ1-1, the CDR3 gives the full variable domain: DAMVIQNPRYQVTQFGKPVTLSCSQTLNHNVMYWYQQKSSQAPKLLFHYYDKDFNNEADTPDNFQSRRPNTSFCFLDIRSPGLGDTAMYLCATSGSRTGEAFFGQGTRLTVV.

In this sample, this clonotype turned up a few times. The rearrangement uses TRBV7-9 and TRBJ1-2; TRBD1 might be the D (5 bases). The CDR3 extends over 13 amino acids. V was clipped by 6 bases and J by 8 bases, with 16 bases between them. Germline V gene lookup returns CDR1 SEHNR and CDR2 FQNEAQ (reference sequence). This CDR3 is CASSLGGMSGYTF. CDR3 DNA: TGTGCCAGCAGTTTGGGGGGAATGAGCGGCTACACCTTC.

This clonotype was seen once. V and J are TRBV7-2 and TRBJ1-4; 9 bases are shared with TRBD1. The CDR3 loop spans 14 amino acids. Looked up from germline, CDR1 is SGHTA and CDR2 is FQGNSA. The V gene end was trimmed by 6 bases and the J gene end by 6 bases; junction bases not matched to a gene: 5. CDR3 loop: CASSLDRGDEKLFF. CDR3 nucleotide sequence: TGTGCCAGCAGTCTCGACAGGGGGGATGAAAAACTGTTTTTT.

V and J are TRBV27 and TRBJ1-5; 7 bases agree with TRBD1. CDR1 and CDR2 from the germline V gene are MNHEY and SMNVEV (reference sequence). The ends lost 2 bases at V and 7 bases at J; junction bases unmatched: 5. The CDR3 has 14 residues. The CDR3 coding sequence is TGTGCCAGCAGTTTAGGACCAGGGGGACAGCCCCAGCATTTT. Its protein is CASSLGPGGQPQHF.

The chain carries TRBV4-3 and TRBJ2-1; 7 bases map to TRBD1. V was pared by 6 bases and J by 7 bases, with 12 bases of the junction left unmatched. The CDR3 length is 15 residues. In germline, CDR1 is LGHNA, CDR2 YSLEER. The CDR3 region has the DNA TGCGCCAGCAGTAAGGGCACAGGGGTGTTAAATGAGCAGTTCTTC. It encodes CASSKGTGVLNEQFF.

In its sample, this clonotype was seen a few times. The chain employs TRBV6-1 and TRBJ2-3; either TRBD1 or TRBD2 may fit D (5 bases each). V was shortened by 6 bases and J by 0 bases, with 22 bases between the two germline ends. This CDR3 has 18 residues. Looked up from germline, CDR1 is MNHNS and CDR2 is SASEGT. CDR3 in DNA: TGTGCCAGCAGACCCCGGGACCCCACGCAAGGGAGCACAGATACGCAGTATTTT. Its translation: CASRPRDPTQGSTDTQYF.

A note on this clonotype: One end of the junction fails to match germline, which may point to a read error. The chain uses TRBV7-7 and TRBJ2-5; no definite D call. Germline values: CDR1 SSHAT, CDR2 FNYEAQ (reference sequence). The length of the CDR3 is 12 residues. CDR3 region: CASSPDQETQYF. CDR3 in DNA: TGTGCTAGCAGCCCGGACCAAGAGACCCAGTACTTC.

The chain carries TRBV6-5 and TRBJ2-7; D is uncertain. Germline CDR1 is MNHEY and CDR2 is SVGAGI. The CDR3 runs 18 residues. V lost 4 bases to trimming and J lost 2 bases, with 24 bases between them. The CDR3 here is CASSSYARSTRQTYEQYF. CDR3 coding DNA: TGTGCCAGCAGTTCTTACGCCCGCTCGACAAGGCAGACCTACGAGCAGTACTTC.

Worth noting for this clonotype: The junction does not match germline at one end; this may be a read error. The chain uses TRBV20-1 and TRBJ1-2; 8 bases match TRBD1. Germline CDR1 reads DFQATT; CDR2 reads SNEGSKA (reference sequence). This CDR3 region has 13 residues. In DNA form, the CDR3 reads TGCAGTGCTTCCCGGACAGGGACGTATGACTACACCTTC. Its translation: CSASRTGTYDYTF.

This chain joins TRBV20-1 and TRBJ2-1, with 7 bases that match TRBD2. CDR1 and CDR2 from the germline V gene are DFQATT and SNEGSKA (reference sequence). With 6 bases clipped from V and 6 bases from J, the junction kept 8 bases outside the gene matches. This CDR3 has 13 residues. The CDR3 loop reads CSAGGLAANEQFF. The CDR3 DNA is TGCAGTGCGGGGGGGTTAGCGGCCAATGAGCAGTTCTTC.

The CDR3 coding sequence is TGTGCCAGCAGCCAAGTAGGGGGGGCCGGTGGGGCCAACGTCCTGACTTTC. It is translated as CASSQVGGAGGANVLTF. The chain couples TRBV4-2 to TRBJ2-6; tentative D call: TRBD2 (7 bases). Germline V gene sequence: CDR1 LGHNA, CDR2 YNFKEQ. CDR3 length: 17 residues. V lost 1 base, J lost 3 bases, and 13 bases lay in between.

The chain has TRBV11-3 and TRBJ2-1, with unresolved D. Trimming removed 1 base from V and 7 bases from J, with 8 bases in between. The CDR3 covers 13 residues. CDR1 and CDR2 (germline): SGHNT, YENEEA. The CDR3 loop reads CASSLGRRNEQFF. In nucleotides, the CDR3 is TGTGCCAGCAGCTTAGGACGGAGAAATGAGCAGTTCTTC. Full variable domain (remainder filled in from reference TRBV11-3 and TRBJ2-1): EAGVVQSPRYKIIEKKQPVAFWCNPISGHNTLYWYLQNLGQGPELLIRYENEEAVDDSQLPKDRFSAERLKGVDSTLKIQPAELGDSAVYLCASSLGRRNEQFFGPGTRLTVL.

The chain has TRBV20-1 and TRBJ2-7; 8 bases fit TRBD1. The ends lost 2 bases at V and 6 bases at J; junction bases unmatched: 6. Germline V CDR1 and CDR2: DFQATT, SNEGSKA (reference sequence). The CDR3 covers 13 residues. CDR3 residues: CSARQPGQAEQYF. The CDR3 region has the DNA TGCAGTGCTAGACAACCGGGACAGGCCGAGCAGTACTTC.

This clonotype has more than one count but fewer than ten. The rearrangement links TRBV20-1 to TRBJ1-1; 9 nucleotides match TRBD1. Trimming took 6 bases from V and 6 from J; bases not matched to a gene: 14. The CDR3 extends over 15 amino acids. Germline-derived CDR1 and CDR2 are DFQATT and SNEGSKA (reference sequence). CDR3 sequence reads: CSAQSSRTGDSEAFF. CDR3 bases: TGCAGTGCCCAATCAAGTAGGACAGGGGATTCTGAAGCTTTCTTT.

The V call is TRBV7-2, the J call TRBJ2-1; perhaps TRBD1 as D (6 bases). This CDR3 has 15 residues. Germline loops: CDR1 SGHTA, CDR2 FQGNSA. V gave up 5 bases and J gave up 3 bases, with 14 bases separating them. The CDR3 sequence is CASSVSRDIYNEQFF. In DNA, the CDR3 is TGTGCCAGCAGCGTATCCCGGGACATCTACAATGAGCAGTTCTTC.

By share, this clonotype ranks as large. The chain joins TRBV7-2 to TRBJ2-5, with D perhaps TRBD1 (5 bases). V was cut by 1 base and J by 2 bases, with 14 bases left in between. The CDR3 spans 16 residues. CDR1 SGHTA and CDR2 FQGNSA come from the germline V gene. Here the CDR3 DNA reads TGTGCCAGCAGCTTAGACAGGAGCCAATTACAAGAGACCCAGTACTTC. This translates into CASSLDRSQLQETQYF.

The chain has TRBV20-1 and TRBJ1-5; no firm D call. This CDR3 contains 14 residues. Trimming pared 0 bases from V and 1 base from J, leaving 7 bases between. Germline CDR1 and CDR2: DFQATT and SNEGSKA (reference sequence). CDR3 loop: CSARDRQSNQPQHF. For the CDR3, the DNA is TGCAGTGCTAGAGATCGGCAGAGCAATCAGCCCCAGCATTTT.

The CDR3 is CASSGQGWATEAFF. CDR3 bases: TGTGCCAGCAGTGGACAGGGCTGGGCCACTGAAGCTTTCTTT. The V gene is TRBV2, the J gene TRBJ1-1, with 7 bases that match TRBD1. V shed 4 bases and J 4 bases; nucleotides not matched to a gene: 6. The CDR3 extends over 14 amino acids. Germline V gene data show CDR1 as SNHLY and CDR2 as FYNNEI.

The chain has TRBV29-1 and TRBJ2-2; 7 bases fit TRBD1. Germline V gives CDR1 SQVTM, CDR2 ANQGSEA. The CDR3 runs to 16 residues. V lost 3 bases, J lost 0 bases, and 7 bases stayed unmatched. CDR3 amino acids: CSVDTGAGTNTGELFF. The CDR3 coding sequence is TGCAGCGTTGATACAGGGGCAGGGACGAACACCGGGGAGCTGTTTTTT.

The chain has TRBV25-1 and TRBJ1-6; D is perhaps TRBD1 (6 bases). There are 15 residues in the CDR3. V was cut by 6 bases and J by 9 bases, with 18 bases left in between. The germline V gene encodes CDR1 MGHDK and CDR2 SYGVNS. CDR3 DNA sequence: TGTGCCAGCAGCAAGACACAGGGAATCTCTTCACCCCTCCACTTT. This gives the protein CASSKTQGISSPLHF. The whole variable domain, filled in from reference TRBV25-1 and TRBJ1-6, reads EADIYQTPRYLVIGTGKKITLECSQTMGHDKMYWYQQDPGMELHLIHYSYGVNSTEKGDLSSESTVSRIRTEHFPLTLESARPSHTSQYLCASSKTQGISSPLHFGNGTRLTVT.